This TCR beta chain comes out of a study of OX40 agonist ivuxolimab in advanced cancers. This clone appeared once. Antigen: not known. Study findings and constraints: On average, CD8+ T cells had more expanded clones than CD4+. Antigens targeted by the expanded peripheral T cells were not determined.

Clones were sequenced by immunoSEQ multiplex PCR, and TCRdb holds only the in-frame ones, with some missing. The sample shows approximately 90,000 clones, around nine tenths of them seen only once. Trimming stripped 0 bases from V and 5 bases from J, with 17 bases between. The CDR3 sequence is 17 residues long. From germline, CDR1 is GTSNPN and CDR2 SVGIG (reference sequence). The receptor comes from an adult with an advanced solid tumor such as melanoma, head and neck, liver or kidney cancer. This sequence joins TRBV30 and TRBJ1-6; D remains unclear. Sequenced here: CD4+ or CD8+ T cells sorted from blood, sampled in a trial of the OX40 agonist ivuxolimab. CDR3 region: CAWSVAREGGNNSPLHF. The CDR3 nucleotides are TGTGCCTGGAGTGTCGCGAGGGAGGGAGGAAATAATTCACCCCTCCACTTT.